Reported below is one T cell receptor beta chain. This clonotype was recorded many times. Its antigen has not been determined. One base away there is no much larger clone; base qualities are not given. The sample's treatment or condition label, decoded: allogeneic hematopoietic cell transplantation with graft depleted of TCRalphabeta T cells and CD19 B cells. TCRalphabeta/CD19-depleted allogeneic hematopoietic cell grafts were given to the transplant recipients, all of whom were children. This specimen belongs to a study of T-cell reconstitution after alpha-beta-depleted transplantation in children (TCRdb year 2016). Regarding the research as a whole: Using TCR repertoire profiling, the study followed T-cell immune reconstitution in a quantitative way in children after TCRalphabeta/CD19-depleted allogeneic hematopoietic cell transplantation. Summary of the overall study and its limitations: Over the following months the frequencies of hyperexpanded clones went down, and after one year T-cell counts and TCRbeta diversity were mostly credited to newly produced T cells. The apparently early recovery of alphabetaT-cell counts about two months after transplant reportedly depended on only several hundred rapidly expanded clones that came from non-depleted graft cells. In some patients, the high TCRbeta diversity seen at day 60 was put down to recipient T cells and intrathymic progenitors that had survived conditioning.

Trimming leaves V shorter by 4 bases and J shorter by 3 bases, with the junction holding 8 bases beyond the gene matches. CDR1 is given as SGHDT and CDR2 as YYEEEE, both from the germline V gene. The CDR3 spans 16 residues, from the cysteine through the phenylalanine. The kept DNA is CDR3 alone, 48 bases in frame from the first base. Receptor libraries were prepared by PCR. This sample was sequenced with an Illumina HiSeq 2500. TCR libraries were prepared with molecular barcoding, using unique molecular identifiers to normalize TCRbeta repertoire quantification. TCRdb handled the public reads itself, with Q25 trimming in fastp and clone calling in MiXCR, and kept productive beta chains. Entries that share a CDR3 protein sequence are merged under the most common genes and DNA. The sample contains approximately 300,000 distinct CDR3 sequences, 11% of them found a single time. The ten most abundant clones make up 23% of the sample.

The chain is encoded by TRBV5-6 joined to TRBJ2-7, with 12 bases aligning to TRBD2. Sequenced here: peripheral blood, sampled 180 days after TCRalphabeta/CD19-depleted stem cell transplant. The source is a male patient aged 2 to 10 who had a stem cell transplant for chronic granulomatous disease, so the T cells may come from the graft donor. CDR3 sequence: CASSKIVTSGGYEQYF. The DNA reads as follows: TGTGCCAGCAGCAAGATCGTGACTAGCGGGGGCTACGAGCAGTACTTC. Outside the CDR3, residues come from the reference TRBV5-6 and TRBJ2-7 proteins, so the full variable domain is: DAGVTQSPTHLIKTRGQQVTLRCSPKSGHDTVSWYQQALGQGPQFIFQYYEEEERQRGNFPDRFSGHQFPNYSSELNVNALLLGDSALYLCASSKIVTSGGYEQYFGPGTRLTVT.